The source of this TCR beta chain is a study of CD8 T cells in ankylosing spondylitis. Germline V lookup: CDR1 SEHNR, CDR2 FQNEAQ (reference sequence). V gave up 4 bases and J gave up 2 bases; unmatched junction bases: 5. The CDR3 length is 16 residues. TCRdb ran MiXCR on the 5' RACE reads and lists one entry per CDR3 protein. Of around 150,000 distinct CDR3 sequences in the sample, around two fifths were seen once. Whole-study findings and limits: Characteristic, it appeared, of ankylosing spondylitis blood was a TCR beta motif of roughly eight highly homologous variants.

With regard to this clonotype: What it binds is not known.

The genes are TRBV7-9 and TRBJ1-5; 10 nucleotides line up with TRBD1. The sample taken for sequencing was synovial fluid, either unsorted or a sorted T cell fraction (not recorded which). The receptor comes from a male donor with ankylosing spondylitis. CDR3 sequence (DNA): TGTGCCAGCAGCTCGACAGGGGGCCATGGCAATCAGCCCCAGCATTTT. Protein: CASSSTGGHGNQPQHF.